This TCR beta chain was sequenced during a study of blood T cell repertoires in COVID-19 (dated by TCRdb to 2018 to 2021). Background on the whole study: Samples from collaborators originated in the United States, Italy and Spain and spanned both the acute and convalescent phases of COVID-19. The material from the prospective study consisted of cDNA or gDNA derived from T cells, B-cell-depleted T cells, or PBMCs. Subjects who had been exposed to COVID-19, were actively infected with it, or had recovered from it provided the deeply sampled blood TCRbeta repertoires that made up the dataset. The repertoires were released in a freely available public database meant as a resource for research on the immune response to SARS-CoV-2. The samples were drawn from the first 160 participants of the ongoing ImmuneRACE study and from 1,254 subjects provided by 6 global collaborators. The sample metadata nearly always contained a de-identified subject ID, COVID-19 status, age in years and sex. HLA class I and class II types, where available, came from metadata supplied by the sample provider rather than from assay-based typing. Overall results and qualifications from the work: How much clinical and demographic metadata was included differed by source and by participant, and the metadata was provided uncurated.

Samples from volunteer blood donors who had recovered from COVID-19 were contributed by a second Seattle source. Whole blood was collected in K2EDTA tubes by collaborating institutions according to the institutions' own protocols. For TCRbeta analysis, collaborators shipped samples as frozen whole blood, isolated PBMCs, or DNA extracted from either of those sample types. Note on this clone: No cognate antigen has been identified for it. No clone much larger than this one lies a single base away; base qualities are absent.

The germline V and J ends show losses of 3 bases and 5 bases respectively, and no gene match explains 4 bases of the junction. As encoded in the germline V gene, CDR1 is SGDLS while CDR2 is YYNGEE. The CDR3 runs 14 amino acids, cysteine and phenylalanine included. Only the CDR3 portion is preserved as DNA: 42 bases, with reading frame beginning at the first base. The immunoSEQ Assay, a bias-controlled multiplex PCR, was used to amplify TCRbeta CDR3 regions from genomic DNA. In the paper's pipeline: Nucleated cell counts per sample were estimated from amplification of reference gene primers within the assay. Sequence reads were collapsed and filtered to measure the absolute abundance of every unique TCRbeta CDR3 rearrangement. For each sample, productive Simpson clonality was calculated as the square root of Simpson's diversity index over productive rearrangements. TCRdb's version of the immuneACCESS table is confined to in-frame rearrangements and falls short of the full clone set. An unresolved V gene accounts for under half of the shortfall where checked; the remainder is of unknown origin. The V and J calls and the clone size are those of that table, but D and trimming were determined from the DNA. The sample has fewer than 300,000 clones on record, approximately 86% of them singletons. The top ten constitute about 9.2% of the sample.

Sequencing was carried out using peripheral blood. Recombination linked TRBV9 to TRBJ1-1; 10 central nucleotides agree with TRBD1. The source of this sequence is a man aged 40-49 years who had recovered from COVID-19. The CDR3 protein is CASSGGTGVTEAFF. The nucleotides are TGTGCCAGCAGCGGCGGGACAGGGGTGACTGAAGCTTTCTTT. The CDR3 plus the reference TRBV9 and TRBJ1-1 genes for the other parts give the full variable domain: DSGVTQTPKHLITATGQRVTLRCSPRSGDLSVYWYQQSLDQGLQFLIQYYNGEERAKGNILERFSAQQFPDLHSELNLSSLELGDSALYFCASSGGTGVTEAFFGQGTRLTVV.